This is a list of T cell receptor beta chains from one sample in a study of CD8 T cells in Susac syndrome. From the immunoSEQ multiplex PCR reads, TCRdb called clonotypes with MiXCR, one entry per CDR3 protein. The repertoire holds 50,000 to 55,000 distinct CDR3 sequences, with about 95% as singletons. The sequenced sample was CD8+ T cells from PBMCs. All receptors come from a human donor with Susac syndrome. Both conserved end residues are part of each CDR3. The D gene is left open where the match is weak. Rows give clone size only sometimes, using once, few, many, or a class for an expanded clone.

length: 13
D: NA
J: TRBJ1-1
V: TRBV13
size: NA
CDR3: CASSLRGNTEAFF
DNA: TGTGCCAGCAGCTTAAGAGGGAACACTGAAGCTTTCTTT

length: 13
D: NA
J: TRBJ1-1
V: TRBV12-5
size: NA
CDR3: CASGLAVNTEAFF
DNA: TGTGCTAGTGGTTTGGCCGTGAACACTGAAGCTTTCTTT

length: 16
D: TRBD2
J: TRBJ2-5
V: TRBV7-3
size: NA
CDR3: CASSLVQRGIQETQYF
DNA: TGTGCCAGCAGCTTAGTCCAGCGGGGGATCCAAGAGACCCAGTACTTC

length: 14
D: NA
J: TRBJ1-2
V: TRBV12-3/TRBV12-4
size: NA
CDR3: CASSHETVDYGYTF
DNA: TGTGCCAGCAGTCATGAGACCGTTGACTATGGCTACACCTTC

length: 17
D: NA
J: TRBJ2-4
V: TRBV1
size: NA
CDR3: CTSSQPVSGPLKAIQYF
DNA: TGCACCAGCAGTCAACCCGTGTCAGGACCACTTAAGGCCATTCAGTACTTC

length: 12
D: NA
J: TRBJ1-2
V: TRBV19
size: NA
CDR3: CATTGVNYGYTF
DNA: TGTGCCACCACGGGAGTTAACTATGGCTACACCTTC

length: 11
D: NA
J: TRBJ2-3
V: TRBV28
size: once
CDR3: CASSRTDTQYF
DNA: TGTGCCAGCAGTCGCACAGATACGCAGTATTTT

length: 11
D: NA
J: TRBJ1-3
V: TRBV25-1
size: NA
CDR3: CASSFGNTIYF
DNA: TGTGCCAGCAGCTTTGGAAACACCATATATTTT

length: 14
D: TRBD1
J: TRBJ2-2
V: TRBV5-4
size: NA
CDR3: CASSLGQGSRELFF
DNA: TGTGCCAGCAGCTTGGGACAGGGGAGCCGGGAGCTGTTTTTT

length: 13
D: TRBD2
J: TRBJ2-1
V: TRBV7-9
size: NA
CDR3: CASGLAGYNEQFF
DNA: TGTGCCAGCGGGCTAGCGGGCTACAATGAGCAGTTCTTC

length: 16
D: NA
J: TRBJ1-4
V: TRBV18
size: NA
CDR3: CASSPTGTAFNEKLFF
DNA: TGTGCCAGCTCACCGACCGGGACGGCTTTTAATGAAAAACTGTTTTTT

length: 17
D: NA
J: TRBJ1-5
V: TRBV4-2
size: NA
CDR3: CASSQESQAYSNQPQHF
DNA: TGTGCCAGCAGCCAAGAGTCCCAGGCCTATAGCAATCAGCCCCAGCATTTT

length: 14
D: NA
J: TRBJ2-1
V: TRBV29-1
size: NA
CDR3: CSVDPGSSYNEQFF
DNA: TGCAGCGTTGACCCAGGGAGCTCCTACAATGAGCAGTTCTTC

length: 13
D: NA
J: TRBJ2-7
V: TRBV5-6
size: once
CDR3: CASSFYGSYEQYF
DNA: TGTGCCAGCAGCTTTTACGGCTCCTACGAGCAGTACTTC

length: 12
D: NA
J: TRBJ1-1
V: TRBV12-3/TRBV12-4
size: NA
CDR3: CASSLEGREAFF
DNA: TGTGCCAGCAGTTTAGAGGGCCGGGAAGCTTTCTTT

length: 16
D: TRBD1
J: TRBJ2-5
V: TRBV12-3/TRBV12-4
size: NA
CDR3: CASSLTGGFPSETQYF
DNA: TGTGCCAGCAGTTTAACAGGGGGCTTTCCCTCAGAGACCCAGTACTTC

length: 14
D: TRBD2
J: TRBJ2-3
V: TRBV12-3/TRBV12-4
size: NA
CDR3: CASTPGLAKDTQYF
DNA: TGTGCCAGCACTCCGGGACTAGCAAAGGATACGCAGTATTTT

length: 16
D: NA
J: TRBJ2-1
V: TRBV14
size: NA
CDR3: CASSWGPALSYNEQFF
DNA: TGTGCCAGCAGCTGGGGACCTGCACTCTCCTACAATGAGCAGTTCTTC

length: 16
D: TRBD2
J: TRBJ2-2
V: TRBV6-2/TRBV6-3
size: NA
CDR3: CASSYSSSGDTGELFF
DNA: TGTGCCAGCAGTTACTCTTCTAGCGGTGACACCGGGGAGCTGTTTTTT

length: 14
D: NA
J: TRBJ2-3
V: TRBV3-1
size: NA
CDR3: CASSQDGNSDTQYF
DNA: TGTGCCAGCAGCCAAGACGGGAATTCAGATACGCAGTATTTT

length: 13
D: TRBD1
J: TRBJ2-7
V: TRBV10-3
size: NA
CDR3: CAISGDRAVEQYF
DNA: TGTGCCATCAGTGGTGACAGGGCGGTCGAGCAGTACTTC

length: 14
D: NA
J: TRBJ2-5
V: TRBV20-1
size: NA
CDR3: CSARDLGDQETQYF
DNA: TGCAGTGCTAGAGATCTAGGGGACCAAGAGACCCAGTACTTC

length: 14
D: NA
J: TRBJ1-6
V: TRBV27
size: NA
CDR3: CASSAGVQNSPLHF
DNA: TGTGCCAGCAGTGCCGGGGTTCAAAATTCACCCCTCCACTTT

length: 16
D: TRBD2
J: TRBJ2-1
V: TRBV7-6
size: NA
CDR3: CASSRLAGGLKNEQFF
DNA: TGTGCCAGCAGCCGACTAGCGGGGGGTTTAAAGAATGAGCAGTTCTTC

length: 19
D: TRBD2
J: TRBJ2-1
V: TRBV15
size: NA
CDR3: CATSRGFPSSGVSYNEQFF
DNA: TGTGCCACCAGCAGAGGCTTCCCCTCTAGCGGGGTTTCCTACAATGAGCAGTTCTTC

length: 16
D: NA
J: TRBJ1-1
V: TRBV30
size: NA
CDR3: CAWSAPNRGKRTEAFF
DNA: TGTGCCTGGAGTGCCCCGAATCGGGGTAAGAGGACTGAAGCTTTCTTT

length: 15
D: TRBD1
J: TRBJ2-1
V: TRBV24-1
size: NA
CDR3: CATSDLLGRGNEQFF
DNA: TGTGCCACCAGTGATTTGCTGGGCAGGGGGAATGAGCAGTTCTTC

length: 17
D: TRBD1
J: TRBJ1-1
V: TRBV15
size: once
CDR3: CATSSPLEGARRDEAFF
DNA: TGTGCCACCAGCAGCCCGCTCGAGGGGGCCCGCCGAGATGAAGCTTTCTTT

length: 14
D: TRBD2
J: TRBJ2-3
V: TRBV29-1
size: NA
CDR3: CSVATSGGTDTQYF
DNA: TGCAGCGTTGCGACTAGCGGGGGTACAGATACGCAGTATTTT

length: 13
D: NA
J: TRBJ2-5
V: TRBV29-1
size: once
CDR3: CSVEEGVGETQYF
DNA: TGCAGCGTTGAAGAAGGAGTGGGGGAGACCCAGTACTTC

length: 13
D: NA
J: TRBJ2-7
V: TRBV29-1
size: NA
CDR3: CSVLAARGYEQYF
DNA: TGCAGCGTTCTTGCAGCAAGGGGCTACGAGCAGTACTTC

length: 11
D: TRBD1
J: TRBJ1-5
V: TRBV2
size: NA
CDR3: CASRADRAVDF
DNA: TGTGCCAGCAGAGCCGACAGGGCCGTCGATTTT

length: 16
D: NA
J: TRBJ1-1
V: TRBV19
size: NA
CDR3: CASSPRSTGWSTEAFF
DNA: TGTGCCAGTAGTCCCCGTTCCACGGGATGGAGCACTGAAGCTTTCTTT

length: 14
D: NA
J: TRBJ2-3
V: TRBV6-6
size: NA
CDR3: CASRPARDVDTQYF
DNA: TGTGCCAGCAGACCAGCCCGAGATGTGGATACGCAGTATTTT

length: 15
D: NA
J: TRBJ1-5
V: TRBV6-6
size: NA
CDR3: CASLGGFLGNQPQHF
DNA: TGTGCCAGCCTGGGAGGTTTCCTGGGGAATCAGCCCCAGCATTTT

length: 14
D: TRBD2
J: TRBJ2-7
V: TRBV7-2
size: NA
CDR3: CASTPLAGGYEQYF
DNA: TGTGCCAGCACCCCTCTAGCGGGGGGCTACGAGCAGTACTTC

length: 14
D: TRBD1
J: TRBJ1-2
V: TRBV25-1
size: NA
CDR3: CASSEFDRGHGYTF
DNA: TGTGCCAGCAGTGAATTCGACAGGGGTCATGGCTACACCTTC

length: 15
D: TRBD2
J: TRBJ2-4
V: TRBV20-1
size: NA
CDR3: CSARGGGLAKNIQYF
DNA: TGCAGTGCCCGGGGCGGGGGTCTAGCCAAAAACATTCAGTACTTC

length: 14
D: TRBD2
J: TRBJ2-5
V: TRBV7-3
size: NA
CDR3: CASSPRGRGETQYF
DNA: TGTGCCAGCAGCCCCCGGGGGAGGGGAGAGACCCAGTACTTC

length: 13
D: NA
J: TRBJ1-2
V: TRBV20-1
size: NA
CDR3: CSASPPGGYGYTF
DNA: TGCAGTGCCTCCCCTCCGGGAGGGTATGGCTACACCTTC

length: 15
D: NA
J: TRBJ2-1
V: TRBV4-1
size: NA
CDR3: CASSQITRPYNEQFF
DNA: TGCGCCAGCAGCCAAATAACTAGACCTTACAATGAGCAGTTCTTC

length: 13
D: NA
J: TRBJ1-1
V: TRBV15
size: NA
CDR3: CATSRVSGTEAFF
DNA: TGTGCCACCAGCAGAGTGTCAGGCACTGAAGCTTTCTTT

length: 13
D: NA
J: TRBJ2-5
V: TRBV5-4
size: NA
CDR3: CASSFSPQETQYF
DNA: TGTGCCAGCAGCTTCTCTCCCCAAGAGACCCAGTACTTC

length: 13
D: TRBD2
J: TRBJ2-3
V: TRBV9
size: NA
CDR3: CASSRGGGDTQYF
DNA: TGTGCCAGCTCTCGGGGGGGTGGGGATACGCAGTATTTT

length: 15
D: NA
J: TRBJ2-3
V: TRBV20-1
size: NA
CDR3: CSADTRDTYTDTQYF
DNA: TGCAGTGCTGACACCCGGGACACCTACACAGATACGCAGTATTTT

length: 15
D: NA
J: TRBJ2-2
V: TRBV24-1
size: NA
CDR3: CATSDGTANTGELFF
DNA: TGTGCCACCAGTGATGGGACTGCGAACACCGGGGAGCTGTTTTTT

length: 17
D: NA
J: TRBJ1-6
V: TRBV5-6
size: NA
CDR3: CASSADLLRPYNSPLHF
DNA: TGTGCCAGCAGCGCGGACCTCCTAAGGCCCTATAATTCACCCCTCCACTTT

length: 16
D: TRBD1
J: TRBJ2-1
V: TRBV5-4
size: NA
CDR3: CASRTLTGGSYNEQFF
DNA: TGTGCCAGCAGGACCCTGACAGGGGGCTCCTACAATGAGCAGTTCTTC

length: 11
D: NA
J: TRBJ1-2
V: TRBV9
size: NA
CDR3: CASSSRYGYTF
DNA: TGTGCCAGCAGCTCCCGCTATGGCTACACCTTC

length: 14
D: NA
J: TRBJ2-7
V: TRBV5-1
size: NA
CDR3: CASSLGLPSYEQYF
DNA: TGCGCCAGCAGCTTGGGACTTCCCTCCTACGAGCAGTACTTC

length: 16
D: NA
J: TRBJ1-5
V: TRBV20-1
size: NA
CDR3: CSAIRGAADSNQPQHF
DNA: TGCAGTGCTATACGCGGGGCAGCGGATAGCAATCAGCCCCAGCATTTT

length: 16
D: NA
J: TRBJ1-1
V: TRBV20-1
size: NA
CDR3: CSARDGTGKGNTEAFF
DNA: TGCAGTGCTAGAGATGGAACAGGGAAGGGGAACACTGAAGCTTTCTTT

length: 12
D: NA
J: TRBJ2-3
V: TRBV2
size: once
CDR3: CASSGFTDTQYF
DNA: TGTGCCAGCAGTGGCTTCACAGATACGCAGTATTTT

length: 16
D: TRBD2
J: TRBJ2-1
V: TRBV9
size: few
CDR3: CASSPPFAGGRNEQFF
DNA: TGTGCCAGCAGCCCCCCATTCGCGGGGGGGCGAAATGAGCAGTTCTTC

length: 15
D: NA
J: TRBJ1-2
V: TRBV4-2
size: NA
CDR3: CASIRSDDLISGYTF
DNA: TGTGCCAGCATTCGGTCGGACGATTTAATATCTGGCTACACCTTC

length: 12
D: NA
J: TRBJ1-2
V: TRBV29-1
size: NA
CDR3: CSVRAGAPGYTF
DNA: TGCAGCGTTAGGGCAGGGGCGCCCGGCTACACCTTC

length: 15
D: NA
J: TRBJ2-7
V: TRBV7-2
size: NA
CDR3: CASSPLARSSYEQYF
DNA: TGTGCCAGCAGCCCTCTAGCAAGGAGCTCCTACGAGCAGTACTTC

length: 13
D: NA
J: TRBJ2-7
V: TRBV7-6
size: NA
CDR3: CASSSIRGREQYF
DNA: TGTGCCAGCAGCTCGATCAGGGGACGGGAGCAGTACTTC

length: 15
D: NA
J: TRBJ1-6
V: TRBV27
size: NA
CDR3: CASSLSQGLFSPLHF
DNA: TGTGCCAGCAGTTTATCGCAGGGTCTCTTTTCACCCCTCCACTTT